This TCR beta chain was found in a study of CD8+CD57+ T cells in acquired aplastic anemia. Study context: Mean yield of DNA from sorted CD4+ and CD8+ cells was 3.2 ug.

The CDR3 extends over 14 amino acids. From germline, CDR1 is ENHRY and CDR2 SYGVKD. The junction had 18 bases not matched to a gene; V was cut back by 10 bases and J by 9 bases. Of note for this clonotype: Its specificity is not known.

Study-level points and caveats: Patient and control CD8+ Simpson's diversity was not significantly different.

CD8+CD57+ cell expansion, shown by flow cytometry, had occurred in the patients selected for sequencing. Blood sampling was performed on the patients, and none of them had received therapy by then. Using genomic DNA as the template, TCR beta VDJ and CDR3 profiling was carried out. TCRdb used MiXCR to reprocess the reads, holding one entry per CDR3 protein. This sample carries approximately 250,000 distinct CDR3 sequences, 65% to 90% of them seen once, and the ten largest clones take approximately 40%. The chain is built from TRBV10-3 and TRBJ2-7, with 7 bases matching TRBD2. The receptor comes from a human donor with aplastic anemia. Sequenced input: sorted CD4+, CD8+, or CD8+CD57+ T cells (not recorded which) from PBMCs. CDR3 nucleotide sequence: TGTGCCACCAGCGGCGGGGGAGGCCAAGACGCGCAGTACTTC. Translated: CATSGGGGQDAQYF.